A single sample gave rise to the 8 T cell receptor beta chains below, sequenced in a study of T cells in Graves' hyperthyroidism and ophthalmopathy. Amplification of TCR beta CDR3 regions used RNA as the template. First-round RT-PCR with HTBI primers amplified the TCR CDR3 region. MiXCR, run by TCRdb on the multiplex PCR reads, gives a single entry per CDR3 protein. The data contain 500,000 to 550,000 distinct CDR3 sequences, about 20% of them singletons. Sequences were obtained from blood. The receptor source for this set is a man between 35 and 55 years old with Graves' ophthalmopathy.

This clonotype appeared many times. The chain is built from TRBV3-1 and TRBJ2-7; 7 nucleotides line up with TRBD1. V was pared by 5 bases and J by 2 bases, with 6 bases of the junction left unmatched. The CDR3 consists of 14 residues. The germline CDR1 and CDR2 sequences are LGHDT and YNNKEL (reference sequence). In DNA, the CDR3 is TGTGCCAGCAGCTATGGGACAGCAGCCTACGAGCAGTACTTC. Its translation: CASSYGTAAYEQYF.

The J gene is TRBJ2-1, the V gene TRBV19; unclear D gene. This CDR3 contains 12 residues. Trimming shortened V by 5 bases and J by 10 bases, and 12 bases separated the two germline ends. The germline V gene encodes CDR1 LNHDA and CDR2 SQIVND (reference sequence). The CDR3 nucleotides are TGTGCCAGTAGTGTCACTCGTGGCGAGCAGTTCTTC. It codes for CASSVTRGEQFF.

The chain recombines TRBV6-1 with TRBJ1-2; 8 bases align to TRBD1. The CDR3 spans 14 residues. Germline-derived CDR1 and CDR2 are MNHNS and SASEGT. The V gene end was trimmed by 7 bases and the J gene end by 6 bases; junction bases not matched to a gene: 10. The CDR3 sequence: CASTQAVGQDGYTF. DNA for the CDR3: TGTGCCAGCACCCAAGCGGTGGGACAGGATGGCTACACCTTC.

This clonotype was counted between two and nine times. The chain combines TRBV5-1 with TRBJ2-7; D is possibly TRBD2 (7 bases). With 5 bases removed from V and 3 bases from J, the gap between germline ends came to 21 bases. The germline V gene has CDR1 SGHRS and CDR2 YFSETQ. CDR3 size: 16 residues. CDR3 protein: CASRPPSGGGGYEQYF. For the CDR3, the DNA is TGCGCCAGCAGACCCCCCAGTGGGGGGGGCGGCTACGAGCAGTACTTC.

This clonotype appeared a few times. CDR3 loop: CASSPPFPGTNYGYTF. The CDR3 DNA sequence: TGTGCCAGCTCACCACCGTTCCCAGGGACTAACTATGGCTACACCTTC. The rearrangement joins TRBV18 to TRBJ1-2, with D possibly being TRBD1 (5 bases). Trimming pared 0 bases from V and 0 bases from J, leaving 11 bases between. This CDR3 contains 16 residues. Germline V gene sequence: CDR1 KGHSH, CDR2 LQKENI.

Of note for this clonotype: This may be a read error: a much more frequent sequence differs by one nucleotide. The chain couples TRBV24-1 to TRBJ1-1, with unresolved D. This CDR3 is 11 amino acids long. Trimming took off 7 bases at V and 1 base at J, with 3 bases between the two ends. Germline loops: CDR1 KGHDR, CDR2 SFDVKD. For the CDR3, the DNA is TGTGCCACCAGAGGGAACACTGAAGCTTTCTTT. Translating gives CATRGNTEAFF.

This clonotype came up many times. This chain connects TRBV28 to TRBJ2-7; D call uncertain. V lost 3 bases to trimming and J lost 4 bases, with 7 bases between them. The CDR3 totals 12 residues. The germline V gene has CDR1 MDHEN and CDR2 SYDVKM. Here the CDR3 DNA reads TGTGCCAGCAGTTTGGTCCGATACGAGCAGTACTTC. Translated: CASSLVRYEQYF.

The chain joins TRBV7-6 to TRBJ1-1, with 7 bases fitting TRBD1. CDR3 length: 14 residues. Germline trimming cut 3 bases from V and 4 bases from J; bases unmatched to any gene: 5. Germline assignment: CDR1 SGHVS and CDR2 FNYEAQ. In DNA, the CDR3 is TGTGCCAGCAGCTTTGACAGGGTCGGCACTGAAGCTTTCTTT. Amino acid sequence: CASSFDRVGTEAFF.